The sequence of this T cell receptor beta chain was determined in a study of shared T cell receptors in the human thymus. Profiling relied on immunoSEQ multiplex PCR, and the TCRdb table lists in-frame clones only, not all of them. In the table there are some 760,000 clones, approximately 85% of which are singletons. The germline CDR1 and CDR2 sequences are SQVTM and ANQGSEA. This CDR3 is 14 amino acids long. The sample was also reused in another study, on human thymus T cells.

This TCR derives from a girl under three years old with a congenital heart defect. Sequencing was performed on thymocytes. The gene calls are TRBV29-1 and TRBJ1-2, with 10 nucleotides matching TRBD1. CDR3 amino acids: CSVPRGQGRAGYTF. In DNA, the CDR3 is TGCAGTGTCCCGAGGGGACAGGGGAGGGCTGGCTACACCTTC.